This is a list of T cell receptor beta chains from one sample in a study of cytomegalovirus exposure and HLA in healthy donors. Profiling relied on immunoSEQ multiplex PCR, and the TCRdb table lists in-frame clones only, not all of them. This repertoire shows over 150,000 clones, roughly 80% found once; its top ten account for 4.9%. The sequencing input was PBMCs. The receptor set was obtained from a male donor in good health and CMV-seronegative. CDR3s include the opening cysteine and the closing phenylalanine or tryptophan. Fields, in order: J gene, CDR3 length, V gene, D gene, clone size, CDR3 DNA, CDR3 protein. A D gene is named only where the DNA matches it firmly. Size is stated for part of the rows, as once, few or many counts, or as a class when the clone is expanded.

j_gene: TRBJ1-4; len: 17; v_gene: TRBV4-2; d_gene: TRBD1; abundance: few; CDR3nt: TGTGCCAGCAGCCAAGAAGGGCCAGGGACAGGGGGCGAAAAACTGTTTTTT; CDR3aa: CASSQEGPGTGGEKLFF
j_gene: TRBJ1-5; len: 13; v_gene: TRBV6-1; d_gene: NA; abundance: few; CDR3nt: TGTGCCAGCAGTGAAAGAAACTCCCAGCCCCAGCATTTT; CDR3aa: CASSERNSQPQHF
j_gene: TRBJ1-6; len: 15; v_gene: TRBV28; d_gene: NA; abundance: NA; CDR3nt: TGTGCCAGCAGTTTAGAGGTACGTCTGGGACAATCACTCCACTTT; CDR3aa: CASSLEVRLGQSLHF
j_gene: TRBJ2-1; len: 11; v_gene: TRBV20-1; d_gene: TRBD1; abundance: NA; CDR3nt: TGCAGTGCTGACAGGGTGGATGAGCAGTTCTTC; CDR3aa: CSADRVDEQFF
j_gene: TRBJ1-2; len: 12; v_gene: TRBV6-6; d_gene: NA; abundance: NA; CDR3nt: TGTGCCAGCGCATTAGCTAACTATGGCTACACCTTC; CDR3aa: CASALANYGYTF
j_gene: TRBJ2-1; len: 15; v_gene: TRBV5-6; d_gene: NA; abundance: NA; CDR3nt: TGTGCCAGCAGCTTCGATCCGCTAGCCTACAATGAGCAGTTCTTC; CDR3aa: CASSFDPLAYNEQFF
j_gene: TRBJ2-1; len: 17; v_gene: TRBV5-1; d_gene: TRBD2; abundance: NA; CDR3nt: TGCGCCAGCAGCTTGGATAGGACTAGCGGGGCCGACAATGAGCAGTTCTTC; CDR3aa: CASSLDRTSGADNEQFF
j_gene: TRBJ2-1; len: 13; v_gene: TRBV18; d_gene: NA; abundance: few; CDR3nt: TGTGCCAGCTCACCTCAACAAGACAATGAGCAGTTCTTC; CDR3aa: CASSPQQDNEQFF
j_gene: TRBJ1-4; len: 13; v_gene: TRBV30; d_gene: NA; abundance: NA; CDR3nt: TGTGCCTGGCACAGGTCTACTAATGAAAAACTGTTTTTT; CDR3aa: CAWHRSTNEKLFF
j_gene: TRBJ2-7; len: 15; v_gene: TRBV13; d_gene: NA; abundance: NA; CDR3nt: TGTGCCAGCAGCTTGGGTCTAGAGGGAACCCACGAGCAGTACTTC; CDR3aa: CASSLGLEGTHEQYF
j_gene: TRBJ2-5; len: 15; v_gene: TRBV19; d_gene: NA; abundance: NA; CDR3nt: TGTGCCAGTAGTAAGGTCCCAGGATACCAAGAGACCCAGTACTTC; CDR3aa: CASSKVPGYQETQYF
j_gene: TRBJ1-2; len: 12; v_gene: TRBV18; d_gene: NA; abundance: NA; CDR3nt: TGTGCCAGCTCCCCCTCGGGGGATGGCTACACCTTC; CDR3aa: CASSPSGDGYTF
j_gene: TRBJ1-4; len: 15; v_gene: TRBV6-5; d_gene: NA; abundance: NA; CDR3nt: TGTGCCAGCAGTTACTCGAATACGGCAGCGGAAAGACTGTTTTTT; CDR3aa: CASSYSNTAAERLFF
j_gene: TRBJ2-7; len: 14; v_gene: TRBV11-2; d_gene: TRBD1; abundance: once; CDR3nt: TGTGCCAGCAGCGAGGGGGCGCATATTTACGAGCAGTACTTC; CDR3aa: CASSEGAHIYEQYF
j_gene: TRBJ1-4; len: 13; v_gene: TRBV10-3; d_gene: NA; abundance: NA; CDR3nt: TGTGCCATCAGTGAAAGGGGAGGAGAAAAACTGTTTTTT; CDR3aa: CAISERGGEKLFF
j_gene: TRBJ1-5; len: 16; v_gene: TRBV7-9; d_gene: TRBD1; abundance: NA; CDR3nt: TGTGCCAGCAGCTTAAGTCGACAGGGCGGCGATCAGCCCCAGCATTTT; CDR3aa: CASSLSRQGGDQPQHF
j_gene: TRBJ2-1; len: 17; v_gene: TRBV7-3; d_gene: TRBD2; abundance: few; CDR3nt: TGTGCCAGCAGCCCCAGGGTAGCGGGAGGGGGGTACAATGAGCAGTTCTTC; CDR3aa: CASSPRVAGGGYNEQFF
j_gene: TRBJ1-5; len: 14; v_gene: TRBV21-1; d_gene: NA; abundance: NA; CDR3nt: TGTGCCAGCAGCACACGTACTGATAATCAGCCCCAGCATTTT; CDR3aa: CASSTRTDNQPQHF
j_gene: TRBJ1-3; len: 15; v_gene: TRBV2; d_gene: TRBD1; abundance: NA; CDR3nt: TGTGCCAGCAGTCCACAGGGGTTAACTGGAAACACCATATATTTT; CDR3aa: CASSPQGLTGNTIYF
j_gene: TRBJ2-4; len: 14; v_gene: TRBV7-2; d_gene: TRBD1; abundance: NA; CDR3nt: TGTGCCAGCAGCCAGAGACAGGGGGCGAACATTCAGTACTTC; CDR3aa: CASSQRQGANIQYF
j_gene: TRBJ2-7; len: 16; v_gene: TRBV7-9; d_gene: NA; abundance: NA; CDR3nt: TGTGCCAGCAGCTTAGGGAGGGGAGGGGGACCCTACGAGCAGTACTTC; CDR3aa: CASSLGRGGGPYEQYF
j_gene: TRBJ1-5; len: 15; v_gene: TRBV6-6; d_gene: TRBD1; abundance: few; CDR3nt: TGTGCCAGCAGTGTAAGACAGGGGAGCAATCAGCCCCAGCATTTT; CDR3aa: CASSVRQGSNQPQHF
j_gene: TRBJ2-5; len: 15; v_gene: TRBV5-5; d_gene: TRBD1; abundance: few; CDR3nt: TGTGCCAGCAGCTATACAGGGGGAAGAGAAGAGACCCAGTACTTC; CDR3aa: CASSYTGGREETQYF
j_gene: TRBJ1-2; len: 16; v_gene: TRBV27; d_gene: NA; abundance: NA; CDR3nt: TGTGCCAGCAGTTTAAGCCAGGGAGGCCCTTTTTATGGCTACACCTTC; CDR3aa: CASSLSQGGPFYGYTF
j_gene: TRBJ2-7; len: 14; v_gene: TRBV6-5; d_gene: NA; abundance: few; CDR3nt: TGTGCCAGCAGTTACCAAAACACGCCCTACGAGCAGTACTTC; CDR3aa: CASSYQNTPYEQYF
j_gene: TRBJ2-1; len: 14; v_gene: TRBV11-3; d_gene: TRBD2; abundance: few; CDR3nt: TGTGCCAGCAGCTTCGGGGACTACCCGAATGAGCAGTTCTTC; CDR3aa: CASSFGDYPNEQFF
j_gene: TRBJ2-3; len: 16; v_gene: TRBV5-4; d_gene: NA; abundance: NA; CDR3nt: TGTGCCAGCAGCTTGGGCCGTCTAGATCACACAGATACGCAGTATTTT; CDR3aa: CASSLGRLDHTDTQYF
j_gene: TRBJ2-2; len: 16; v_gene: TRBV7-3; d_gene: TRBD1; abundance: once; CDR3nt: TGTGCCAGCAGTCCACAGGGGGCTCTCGTCACCGGGGAGCTGTTTTTT; CDR3aa: CASSPQGALVTGELFF
j_gene: TRBJ1-1; len: 13; v_gene: TRBV2; d_gene: NA; abundance: NA; CDR3nt: TGTGCCAGCCTGGACAGCATGAACACTGAAGCTTTCTTT; CDR3aa: CASLDSMNTEAFF
j_gene: TRBJ1-1; len: 13; v_gene: TRBV6-5; d_gene: TRBD1; abundance: few; CDR3nt: TGTGCCAGCAGTTACCCCGGGACAGGGCCACTTTTTTTT; CDR3aa: CASSYPGTGPLFF
j_gene: TRBJ1-5; len: 14; v_gene: TRBV6-4; d_gene: NA; abundance: NA; CDR3nt: TGTGCCAGCAGTCCCAGAGACGGAGGTCAGCCCCAGCATTTT; CDR3aa: CASSPRDGGQPQHF
j_gene: TRBJ2-3; len: 16; v_gene: TRBV5-5; d_gene: TRBD2; abundance: NA; CDR3nt: TGTGCCAGCAGCCGCCTCATAGCGGGAAGCACAGATACGCAGTATTTT; CDR3aa: CASSRLIAGSTDTQYF
j_gene: TRBJ2-7; len: 15; v_gene: TRBV5-1; d_gene: NA; abundance: NA; CDR3nt: TGCGCCAGCCACTCGGAGTTGCTGGGGCCCTACGAGCAGTACTTC; CDR3aa: CASHSELLGPYEQYF
j_gene: TRBJ1-2; len: 14; v_gene: TRBV7-3; d_gene: NA; abundance: NA; CDR3nt: TGTGCCAGCAGCCCCTCTGGAGGGAACGATGGCTACACCTTC; CDR3aa: CASSPSGGNDGYTF
j_gene: TRBJ2-2; len: 16; v_gene: TRBV19; d_gene: TRBD1; abundance: NA; CDR3nt: TGTGCCAGTATTCCGCCGGGACAGGGGTTAGCCGGGGAGCTGTTTTTT; CDR3aa: CASIPPGQGLAGELFF
j_gene: TRBJ2-7; len: 16; v_gene: TRBV4-2; d_gene: TRBD2; abundance: NA; CDR3nt: TGTGCCAGCAGCCAAGAATCGGGGGGGATCTCCTACGAGCAGTACTTC; CDR3aa: CASSQESGGISYEQYF
j_gene: TRBJ2-7; len: 14; v_gene: TRBV19; d_gene: TRBD2; abundance: NA; CDR3nt: TGTGCCAGTAGTATAACCGGGGGGTCGTACGAGCAGTACTTC; CDR3aa: CASSITGGSYEQYF
j_gene: TRBJ1-2; len: 13; v_gene: TRBV7-6; d_gene: NA; abundance: once; CDR3nt: TGTGCCAGCAGCCAACCTTCGACAGGCGGCTACACCTTC; CDR3aa: CASSQPSTGGYTF
j_gene: TRBJ2-1; len: 15; v_gene: TRBV29-1; d_gene: NA; abundance: NA; CDR3nt: TGCAGCGCAGACCCCAGGGGCGGGAGTGGGAATGAGCAGTTCTTC; CDR3aa: CSADPRGGSGNEQFF
j_gene: TRBJ1-2; len: 15; v_gene: TRBV13; d_gene: NA; abundance: NA; CDR3nt: TGTGCCAGCAGCTTACGGCGGGGGGTTAACTATGGCTACACCTTC; CDR3aa: CASSLRRGVNYGYTF
j_gene: TRBJ2-7; len: 16; v_gene: TRBV4-1; d_gene: NA; abundance: NA; CDR3nt: TGCGCCAGCAGCCAGGCGGGGACAGAGCCCTCCTACGAGCAGTACTTC; CDR3aa: CASSQAGTEPSYEQYF
j_gene: TRBJ2-1; len: 18; v_gene: TRBV15; d_gene: TRBD2; abundance: NA; CDR3nt: TGTGCCACCAGCAGAGATGGGACGGGAGGGCCGGGTTACAATGAGCAGTTCTTC; CDR3aa: CATSRDGTGGPGYNEQFF
j_gene: TRBJ2-2; len: 16; v_gene: TRBV5-1; d_gene: NA; abundance: NA; CDR3nt: TGCGCCAGCAGCTTGGCGGGAGGAGGGGGCACCGGGGAGCTGTTTTTT; CDR3aa: CASSLAGGGGTGELFF
j_gene: TRBJ2-7; len: 13; v_gene: TRBV7-9; d_gene: NA; abundance: NA; CDR3nt: TGTGCCAGCAGCTTCGACAGCACCTACGAGCAGTACTTC; CDR3aa: CASSFDSTYEQYF
j_gene: TRBJ1-1; len: 14; v_gene: TRBV14; d_gene: NA; abundance: few; CDR3nt: TGTGCCAGCAGCCAAGGTGTAGGGGTCAGTGAAGCTTTCTTT; CDR3aa: CASSQGVGVSEAFF
j_gene: TRBJ2-7; len: 13; v_gene: TRBV5-6; d_gene: NA; abundance: few; CDR3nt: TGTGCCAGCAGCTTGGGGGACACCTACGAGCAGTACTTC; CDR3aa: CASSLGDTYEQYF
j_gene: TRBJ1-6; len: 14; v_gene: TRBV5-6; d_gene: TRBD1; abundance: NA; CDR3nt: TGTGCCAGCAGCTGGGGACAGACAAATTCACCCCTCCACTTT; CDR3aa: CASSWGQTNSPLHF
j_gene: TRBJ1-1; len: 13; v_gene: TRBV5-1; d_gene: NA; abundance: NA; CDR3nt: TGCGCCAGCAGCACCGCAGGGAACACTGAAGCTTTCTTT; CDR3aa: CASSTAGNTEAFF
j_gene: TRBJ2-3; len: 15; v_gene: TRBV5-1; d_gene: NA; abundance: NA; CDR3nt: TGCGCCAGCAGCTTGGGACAGCTAAGCACAGATACGCAGTATTTT; CDR3aa: CASSLGQLSTDTQYF
j_gene: TRBJ2-2; len: 15; v_gene: TRBV13; d_gene: TRBD2; abundance: NA; CDR3nt: TGTGCCAGCAGGAGACTAGCGGTGAACACCGGGGAGCTGTTTTTT; CDR3aa: CASRRLAVNTGELFF